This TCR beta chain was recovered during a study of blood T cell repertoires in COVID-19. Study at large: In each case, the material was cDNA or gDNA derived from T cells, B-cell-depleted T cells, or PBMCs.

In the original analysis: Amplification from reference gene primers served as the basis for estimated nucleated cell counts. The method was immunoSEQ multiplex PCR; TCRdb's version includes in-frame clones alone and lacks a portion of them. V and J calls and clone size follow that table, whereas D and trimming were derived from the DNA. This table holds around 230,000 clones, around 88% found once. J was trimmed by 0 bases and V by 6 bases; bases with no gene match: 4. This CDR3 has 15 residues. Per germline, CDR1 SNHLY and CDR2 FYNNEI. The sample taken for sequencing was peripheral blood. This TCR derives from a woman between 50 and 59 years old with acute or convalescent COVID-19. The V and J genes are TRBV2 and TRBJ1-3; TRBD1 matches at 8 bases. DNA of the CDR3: TGTGCCAGCAGATCGACAGGGGCCTCTGGAAACACCATATATTTT. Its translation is CASRSTGASGNTIYF. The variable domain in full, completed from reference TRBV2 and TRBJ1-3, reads EPEVTQTPSHQVTQMGQEVILRCVPISNHLYFYWYRQILGQKVEFLVSFYNNEISEKSEIFDDQFSVERPDGSNFTLKIRSTKLEDSAMYFCASRSTGASGNTIYFGEGSWLTVV.